The 15 T cell receptor beta chains below were found in one sample sequenced in a study of blood T cell repertoires in COVID-19. Libraries were prepared by immunoSEQ multiplex PCR; TCRdb keeps only in-frame clonotypes and omits some of them. Here the sample spans a few hundred thousand clones, around 90% being singletons. The specimen sequenced was PBMCs or T cells enriched from blood (not recorded which). These receptors were taken from a woman aged 25-40 years who had recovered from COVID-19.

The V and J genes are TRBV9 and TRBJ2-7, with 8 nucleotides matching TRBD1. The germline CDR1 and CDR2 sequences are SGDLS and YYNGEE. The CDR3 runs 14 residues. Trimming cost V 4 bases and J 3 bases; bases outside gene matches: 6. The CDR3, as DNA: TGTGCCAGCAGCACCACGGGACAGGTCTACGAGCAGTACTTC. It encodes CASSTTGQVYEQYF.

As regards this clone: Other DNA variants within this sample encode the same CDR3. This rearrangement joins TRBV10-3 to TRBJ1-2, with D tentatively TRBD1 (5 bases). The germline V and J ends were trimmed by 0 bases and 5 bases, with 7 bases remaining between them. The CDR3 runs to 13 residues. Germline V gives CDR1 ENHRY, CDR2 SYGVKD. CDR3: CAISESSGYGYTF. CDR3 in DNA: TGTGCCATCAGTGAGTCTTCAGGGTATGGCTACACCTTC.

This clone was observed a handful of times. V usage is TRBV5-1 and J usage is TRBJ2-3; 14 nucleotides line up with TRBD2. With 4 bases clipped from V and 0 bases from J, the junction kept 7 bases outside the gene matches. CDR1 and CDR2 from the germline V gene are SGHRS and YFSETQ. This CDR3 has 18 amino acids. The CDR3 bases are TGCGCCAGCAGCCCGGGGACTAGCGGGGGACGCAGCACAGATACGCAGTATTTT. It yields the protein CASSPGTSGGRSTDTQYF.

The genes are TRBV29-1 and TRBJ1-1, with a possible D match to TRBD1 (6 bases). Germline-derived CDR1 and CDR2 are SQVTM and ANQGSEA. The CDR3 runs to 14 residues. The V and J ends lost 7 bases and 1 base respectively, with 16 bases between them. CDR3 residues: CSAAPGGRNTEAFF. The CDR3 DNA is TGCAGCGCTGCCCCGGGGGGCCGGAACACTGAAGCTTTCTTT.

J is TRBJ1-2 and V is TRBV5-1; perhaps TRBD1 as D (6 bases). With 6 bases removed from V and 9 bases from J, the gap between germline ends came to 24 bases. This CDR3 is 15 amino acids long. The germline CDR1 and CDR2 sequences are SGHRS and YFSETQ. As DNA, the CDR3 is TGCGCCAGCACCAAATGGGGGTCAGGGGATGGAAGCTACACCTTC. Protein product: CASTKWGSGDGSYTF.

This chain connects TRBV29-1 to TRBJ1-1, with D maybe TRBD1 (5 bases). The germline V and J ends were trimmed by 7 bases and 1 base, with 16 bases remaining between them. The CDR3 contains 14 residues. Looked up from germline, CDR1 is SQVTM and CDR2 is ANQGSEA. The CDR3 loop reads CSAPPGTANTEAFF. As DNA, the CDR3 is TGCAGCGCACCACCCGGGACTGCGAACACTGAAGCTTTCTTT.

The chain combines TRBV28 with TRBJ1-6; D unresolved. Trimming took 7 bases from V and 0 from J, leaving 13 bases between them. Germline V gives CDR1 MDHEN, CDR2 SYDVKM. The CDR3 consists of 16 residues. CDR3 DNA: TGTGCCAGCATCACCCCACTGAGCTCCTATAATTCACCCCTCCACTTT. Its translation is CASITPLSSYNSPLHF.

V gene TRBV11-2 combines with J gene TRBJ2-7; a possible D gene is TRBD2 (7 bases). The CDR3 length is 15 residues. The ends were cut back, 5 bases at V and 4 bases at J, with 18 bases in the middle. Germline lookup yields CDR1 SGHAT and CDR2 FQNNGV. The CDR3 nucleotides are TGTGCCAGCAGCAAATATGGGGGGGCGCGGTACGAGCAGTACTTC. Its protein product is CASSKYGGARYEQYF.

The V and J genes are TRBV14 and TRBJ1-2; 12 nucleotides align to TRBD1. The V and J ends lost 0 bases and 8 bases, in that order; junction bases with no gene match: 7. The germline V gene has CDR1 SGHDN and CDR2 FVKESK. This CDR3 is built from 16 residues. CDR3 loop: CASSQEGTGGARGYTF. The CDR3 nucleotides are TGTGCCAGCAGCCAAGAGGGGACAGGGGGCGCGAGGGGCTACACCTTC.

The rearrangement links TRBV20-1 to TRBJ1-4; no firm D call. V lost 3 bases, J lost 2 bases, and 7 bases lay in between. CDR1 and CDR2 from the germline V gene are DFQATT and SNEGSKA (reference sequence). The CDR3 has 13 residues. The DNA for the CDR3 is TGCAGTGCTAGTTCGGGTACTAATGAAAAACTGTTTTTT. This sequence encodes CSASSGTNEKLFF.

This sequence joins TRBV6-2 or TRBV6-3 and TRBJ1-4, with D possibly matching TRBD1 (5 bases). V gave up 6 bases and J gave up 7 bases, with 21 bases separating them. CDR1 and CDR2 (germline): MNHEY, SVGEGT. This CDR3 spans 16 amino acids. Here the CDR3 reads CASSRAGPTGGEKLFF. CDR3 in DNA: TGTGCCAGCAGCCGGGCAGGGCCCACCGGGGGTGAAAAACTGTTTTTT.

This chain uses TRBV6-2 or TRBV6-3 with TRBJ1-2, with D perhaps matching TRBD1 (6 bases). This CDR3 has 15 residues. Germline V gene sequence: CDR1 MNHEY, CDR2 SVGEGT. V lost 4 bases and J lost 4, with 16 bases in between. In DNA, the CDR3 is TGTGCCAGCAGTTCGACAGGTCTACGGGGCTATGGCTACACCTTC. The encoded protein is CASSSTGLRGYGYTF.

The V gene is TRBV19, the J gene TRBJ1-6; 7 nucleotides align to TRBD1. V lost 5 bases to trimming and J lost 7 bases; unmatched junction nucleotides: 11. Looked up from germline, CDR1 is LNHDA and CDR2 is SQIVND (reference sequence). The CDR3 covers 16 residues. The CDR3 DNA is TGTGCCAGTAGTGAATTCGCGACAGGGTGGAATTCACCCCTCCACTTT. Protein product: CASSEFATGWNSPLHF.

V is TRBV6-1 and J is TRBJ2-7; D perhaps matches TRBD2 (6 bases). V lost 3 bases and J 2 bases, leaving 11 bases between the germline ends. The CDR3 contains 14 residues. Per germline, CDR1 MNHNS and CDR2 SASEGT. DNA of the CDR3: TGTGCCAGCAGTGAGACGGGGGAAGCCTACGAGCAGTACTTC. Translation gives CASSETGEAYEQYF.

V usage is TRBV2 and J usage is TRBJ1-4; D unclear. Germline CDR1 SNHLY, CDR2 FYNNEI. CDR3 size: 17 residues. Between the trimmed V and J ends, which lost 6 bases and 8 bases, there was a span of 25 bases. The CDR3 DNA reads as TGTGCCAGCAGCGGAAGAACCCCCGGACCGTCGGGGGAAAAACTGTTTTTT. Translation: CASSGRTPGPSGEKLFF.